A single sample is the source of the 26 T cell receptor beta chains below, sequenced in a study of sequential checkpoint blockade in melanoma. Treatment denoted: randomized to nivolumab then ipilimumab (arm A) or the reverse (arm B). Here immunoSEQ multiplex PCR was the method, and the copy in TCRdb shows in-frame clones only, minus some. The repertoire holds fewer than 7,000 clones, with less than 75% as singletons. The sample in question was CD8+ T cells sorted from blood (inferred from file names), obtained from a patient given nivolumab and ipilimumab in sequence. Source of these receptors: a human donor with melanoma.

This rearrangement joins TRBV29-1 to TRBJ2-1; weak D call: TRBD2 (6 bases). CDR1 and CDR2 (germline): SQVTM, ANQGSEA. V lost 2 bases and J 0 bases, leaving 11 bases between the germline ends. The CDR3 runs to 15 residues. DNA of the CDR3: TGCAGCGTTGAATTCGTCGGGAGCTCCTACAATGAGCAGTTCTTC. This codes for CSVEFVGSSYNEQFF.

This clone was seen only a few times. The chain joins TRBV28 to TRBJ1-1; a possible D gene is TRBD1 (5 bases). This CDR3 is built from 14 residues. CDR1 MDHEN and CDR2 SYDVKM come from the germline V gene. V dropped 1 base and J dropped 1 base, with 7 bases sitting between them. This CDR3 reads CASSLFGGNTEAFF. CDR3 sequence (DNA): TGTGCCAGCAGTTTATTCGGGGGGAACACTGAAGCTTTCTTT.

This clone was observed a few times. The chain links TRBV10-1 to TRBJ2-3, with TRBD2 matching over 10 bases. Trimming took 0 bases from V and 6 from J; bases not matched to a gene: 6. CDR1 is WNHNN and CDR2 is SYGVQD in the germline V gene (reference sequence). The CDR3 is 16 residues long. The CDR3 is CASSESLTSGSDTQYF. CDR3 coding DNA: TGCGCCAGCAGTGAGTCATTGACTAGCGGGTCGGATACGCAGTATTTT.

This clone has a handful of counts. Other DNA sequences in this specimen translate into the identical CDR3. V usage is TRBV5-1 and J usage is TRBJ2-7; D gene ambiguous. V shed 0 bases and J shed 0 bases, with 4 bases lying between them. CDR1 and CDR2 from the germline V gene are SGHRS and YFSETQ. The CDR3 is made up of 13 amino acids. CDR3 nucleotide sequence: TGCGCCAGCAGCTTGGGGAGCTCCTACGAGCAGTACTTC. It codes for CASSLGSSYEQYF.

The CDR3 nucleotides read TGTGCCAGCAGCCCAATGGACCAGGGCCCGGTCGGTAATGAGCAGTTCTTC. This translates into CASSPMDQGPVGNEQFF. This chain joins TRBV11-2 and TRBJ2-1; D is perhaps TRBD1 (5 bases). Per germline, CDR1 SGHAT and CDR2 FQNNGV. V was cut by 5 bases and J by 7 bases, with 24 bases left in between. The CDR3 is 17 residues long.

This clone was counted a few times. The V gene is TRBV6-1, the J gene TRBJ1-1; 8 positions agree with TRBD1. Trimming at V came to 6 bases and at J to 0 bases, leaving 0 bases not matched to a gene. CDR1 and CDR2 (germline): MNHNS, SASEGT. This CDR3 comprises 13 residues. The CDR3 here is CASRTGVNTEAFF. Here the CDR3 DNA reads TGTGCCAGCAGGACAGGGGTGAACACTGAAGCTTTCTTT.

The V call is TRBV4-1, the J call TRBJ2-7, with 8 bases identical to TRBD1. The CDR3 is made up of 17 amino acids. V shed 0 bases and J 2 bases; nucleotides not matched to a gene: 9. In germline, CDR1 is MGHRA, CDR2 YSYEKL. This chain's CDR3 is CASSQDPRTGKTYEQYF. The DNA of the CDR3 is TGCGCCAGCAGCCAAGATCCCCGGACAGGGAAAACCTACGAGCAGTACTTC.

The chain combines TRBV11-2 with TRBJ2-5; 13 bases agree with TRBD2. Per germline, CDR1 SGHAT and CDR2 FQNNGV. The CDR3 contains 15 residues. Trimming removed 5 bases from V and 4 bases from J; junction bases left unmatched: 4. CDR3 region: CASSARLAGGETQYF. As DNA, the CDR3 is TGTGCCAGCAGCGCCCGACTAGCGGGGGGAGAGACCCAGTACTTC.

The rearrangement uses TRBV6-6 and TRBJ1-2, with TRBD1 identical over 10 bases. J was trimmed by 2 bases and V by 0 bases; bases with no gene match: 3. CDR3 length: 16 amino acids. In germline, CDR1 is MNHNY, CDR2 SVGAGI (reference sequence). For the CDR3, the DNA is TGTGCCAGCAGTTACTCGGGGACAGGGGTGAACTATGGCTACACCTTC. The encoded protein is CASSYSGTGVNYGYTF.

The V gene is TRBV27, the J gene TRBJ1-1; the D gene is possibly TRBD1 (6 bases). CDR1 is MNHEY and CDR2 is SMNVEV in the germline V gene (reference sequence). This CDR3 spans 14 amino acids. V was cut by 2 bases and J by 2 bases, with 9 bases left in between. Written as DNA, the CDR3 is TGTGCCAGCAGTTTAGTACAGGGAAACACTGAAGCTTTCTTT. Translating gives CASSLVQGNTEAFF.

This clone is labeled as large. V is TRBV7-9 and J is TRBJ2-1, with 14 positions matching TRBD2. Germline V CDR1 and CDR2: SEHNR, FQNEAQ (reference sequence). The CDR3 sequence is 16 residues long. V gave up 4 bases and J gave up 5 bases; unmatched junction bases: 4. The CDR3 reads CASSSRTSGGNNEQFF. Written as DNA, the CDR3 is TGTGCCAGCAGCTCCCGGACTAGCGGGGGGAACAATGAGCAGTTCTTC.

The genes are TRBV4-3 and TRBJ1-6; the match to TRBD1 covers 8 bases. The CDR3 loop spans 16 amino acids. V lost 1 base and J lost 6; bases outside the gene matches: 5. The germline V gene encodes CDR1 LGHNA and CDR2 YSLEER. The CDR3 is CASSQGPTGANSPLHF. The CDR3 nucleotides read TGCGCCAGCAGCCAAGGCCCGACAGGGGCTAATTCACCCCTCCACTTT.

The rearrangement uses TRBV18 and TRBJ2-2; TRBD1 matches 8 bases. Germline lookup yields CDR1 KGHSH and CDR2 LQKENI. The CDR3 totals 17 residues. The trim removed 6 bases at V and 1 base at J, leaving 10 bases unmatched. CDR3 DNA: TGTGCCAGCTCGCAGAGTTCCGGGACAGGGAACACCGGGGAGCTGTTTTTT. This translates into CASSQSSGTGNTGELFF.

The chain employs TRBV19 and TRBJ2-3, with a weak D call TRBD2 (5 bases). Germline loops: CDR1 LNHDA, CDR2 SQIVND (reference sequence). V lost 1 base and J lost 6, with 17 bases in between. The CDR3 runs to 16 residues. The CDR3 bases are TGTGCCAGTAGTATAGTCCGGGGTCCATTCGTTGATACGCAGTATTTT. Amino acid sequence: CASSIVRGPFVDTQYF.

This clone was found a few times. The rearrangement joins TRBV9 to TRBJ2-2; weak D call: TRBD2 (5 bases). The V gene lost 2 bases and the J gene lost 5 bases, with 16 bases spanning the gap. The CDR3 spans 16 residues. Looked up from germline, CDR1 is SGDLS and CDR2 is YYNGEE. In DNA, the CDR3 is TGTGCCAGCAGCGTGGCTTATCGGGGTGGGACCGGGGAGCTGTTTTTT. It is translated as CASSVAYRGGTGELFF.

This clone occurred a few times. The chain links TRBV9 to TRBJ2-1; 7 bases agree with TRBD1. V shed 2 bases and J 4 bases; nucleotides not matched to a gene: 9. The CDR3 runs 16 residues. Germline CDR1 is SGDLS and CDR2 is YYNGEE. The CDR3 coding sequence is TGTGCCAGCAGCGTCCTACGGGACAGTATTTACAATGAGCAGTTCTTC. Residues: CASSVLRDSIYNEQFF.

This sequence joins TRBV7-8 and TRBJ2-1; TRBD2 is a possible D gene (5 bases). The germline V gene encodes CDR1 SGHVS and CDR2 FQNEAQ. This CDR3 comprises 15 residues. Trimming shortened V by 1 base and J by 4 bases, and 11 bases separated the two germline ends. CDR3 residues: CASSLGTGPYNEQFF. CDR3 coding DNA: TGTGCCAGCAGCTTAGGGACTGGACCGTACAATGAGCAGTTCTTC.

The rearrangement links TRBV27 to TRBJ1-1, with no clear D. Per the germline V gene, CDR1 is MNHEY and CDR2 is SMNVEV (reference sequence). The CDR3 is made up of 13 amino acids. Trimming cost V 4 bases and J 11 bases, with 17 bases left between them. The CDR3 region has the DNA TGTGCCAGCAGTTCCGGACCCTCCGGGAGTGCTTTCTTT. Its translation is CASSSGPSGSAFF.

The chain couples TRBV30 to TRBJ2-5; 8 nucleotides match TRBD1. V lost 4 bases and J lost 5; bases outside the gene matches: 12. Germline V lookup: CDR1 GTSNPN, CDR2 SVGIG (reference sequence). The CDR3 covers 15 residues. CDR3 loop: CAWTEGQAPVETQYF. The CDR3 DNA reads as TGTGCCTGGACCGAGGGACAGGCCCCGGTGGAGACCCAGTACTTC.

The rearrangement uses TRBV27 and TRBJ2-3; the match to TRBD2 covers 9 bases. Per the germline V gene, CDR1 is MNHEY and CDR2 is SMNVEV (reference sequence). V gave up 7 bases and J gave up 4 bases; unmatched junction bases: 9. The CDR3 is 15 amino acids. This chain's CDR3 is CASKGAGGLADTQYF. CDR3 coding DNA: TGTGCCAGCAAGGGGGCGGGGGGGCTTGCAGATACGCAGTATTTT.

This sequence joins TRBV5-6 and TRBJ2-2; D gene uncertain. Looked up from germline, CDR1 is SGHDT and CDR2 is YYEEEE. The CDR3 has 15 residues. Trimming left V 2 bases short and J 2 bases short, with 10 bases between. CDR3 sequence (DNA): TGTGCCAGCAGCTTTGAAGCTACTAACACCGGGGAGCTGTTTTTT. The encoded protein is CASSFEATNTGELFF.

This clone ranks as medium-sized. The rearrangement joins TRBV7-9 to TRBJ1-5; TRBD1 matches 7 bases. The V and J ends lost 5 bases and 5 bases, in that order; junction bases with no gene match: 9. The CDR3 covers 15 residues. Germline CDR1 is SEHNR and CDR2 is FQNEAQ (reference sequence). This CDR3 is CASSLTGAGDQPQHF. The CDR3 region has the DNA TGTGCCAGCAGCCTCACAGGGGCGGGTGATCAGCCCCAGCATTTT.

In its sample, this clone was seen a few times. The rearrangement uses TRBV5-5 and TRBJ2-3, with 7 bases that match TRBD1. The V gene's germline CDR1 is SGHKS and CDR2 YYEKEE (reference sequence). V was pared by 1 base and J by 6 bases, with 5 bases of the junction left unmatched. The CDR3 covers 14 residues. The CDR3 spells CASSLRSRGDTQYF. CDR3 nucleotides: TGTGCCAGCAGCTTGAGGAGCAGGGGGGATACGCAGTATTTT.

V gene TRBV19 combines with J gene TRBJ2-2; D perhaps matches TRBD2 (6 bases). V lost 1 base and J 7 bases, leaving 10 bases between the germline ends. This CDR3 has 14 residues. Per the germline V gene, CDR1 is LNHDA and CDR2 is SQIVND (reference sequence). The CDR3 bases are TGTGCCAGTAGTATAGGGGCTAGCGTCGGGGAGCTGTTTTTT. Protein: CASSIGASVGELFF. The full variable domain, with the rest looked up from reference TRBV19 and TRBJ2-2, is DGGITQSPKYLFRKEGQNVTLSCEQNLNHDAMYWYRQDPGQGLRLIYYSQIVNDFQKGDIAEGYSVSREKKESFPLTVTSAQKNPTAFYLCASSIGASVGELFFGEGSRLTVL.

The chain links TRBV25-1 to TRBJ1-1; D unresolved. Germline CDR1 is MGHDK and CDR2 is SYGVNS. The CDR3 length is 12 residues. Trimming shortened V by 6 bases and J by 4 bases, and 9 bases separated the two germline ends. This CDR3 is CASSVSGTEAFF. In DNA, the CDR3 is TGTGCCAGCAGCGTCTCGGGCACTGAAGCTTTCTTT.

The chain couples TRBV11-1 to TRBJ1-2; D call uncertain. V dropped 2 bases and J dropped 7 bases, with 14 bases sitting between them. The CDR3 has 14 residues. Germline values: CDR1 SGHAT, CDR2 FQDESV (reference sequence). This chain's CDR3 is CASSLLRASRGYTF. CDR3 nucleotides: TGTGCCAGCAGCTTATTACGCGCCTCCCGTGGCTACACCTTC.